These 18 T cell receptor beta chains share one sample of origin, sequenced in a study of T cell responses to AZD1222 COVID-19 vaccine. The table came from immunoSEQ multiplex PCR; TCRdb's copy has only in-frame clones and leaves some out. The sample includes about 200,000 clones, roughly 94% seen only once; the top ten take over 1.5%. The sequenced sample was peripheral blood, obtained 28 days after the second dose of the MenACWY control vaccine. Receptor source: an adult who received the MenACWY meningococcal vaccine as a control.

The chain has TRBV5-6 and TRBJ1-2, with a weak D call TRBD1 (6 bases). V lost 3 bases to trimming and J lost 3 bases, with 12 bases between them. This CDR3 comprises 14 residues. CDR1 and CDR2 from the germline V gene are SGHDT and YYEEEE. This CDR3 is CASSSLQGDYGYTF. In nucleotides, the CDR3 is TGTGCCAGCAGCTCTTTACAGGGCGACTATGGCTACACCTTC.

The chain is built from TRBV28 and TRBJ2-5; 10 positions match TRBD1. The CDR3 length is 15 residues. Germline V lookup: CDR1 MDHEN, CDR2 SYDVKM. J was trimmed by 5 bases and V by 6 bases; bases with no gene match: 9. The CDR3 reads CASSKGQGRDETQYF. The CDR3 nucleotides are TGTGCCAGCAGCAAGGGACAGGGGAGGGACGAGACCCAGTACTTC.

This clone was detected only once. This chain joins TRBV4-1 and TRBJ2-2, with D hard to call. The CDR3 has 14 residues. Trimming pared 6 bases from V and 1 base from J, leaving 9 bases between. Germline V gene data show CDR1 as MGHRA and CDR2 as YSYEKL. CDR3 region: CASRQVGNTGELFF. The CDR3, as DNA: TGCGCCAGCAGGCAGGTGGGGAACACCGGGGAGCTGTTTTTT.

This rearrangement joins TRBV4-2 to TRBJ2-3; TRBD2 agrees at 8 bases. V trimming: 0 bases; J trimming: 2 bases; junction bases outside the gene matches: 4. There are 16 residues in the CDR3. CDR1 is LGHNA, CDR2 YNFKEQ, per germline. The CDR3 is CASSQEVGGVTDTQYF. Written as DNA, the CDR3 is TGTGCCAGCAGCCAAGAGGTCGGGGGGGTCACAGATACGCAGTATTTT.

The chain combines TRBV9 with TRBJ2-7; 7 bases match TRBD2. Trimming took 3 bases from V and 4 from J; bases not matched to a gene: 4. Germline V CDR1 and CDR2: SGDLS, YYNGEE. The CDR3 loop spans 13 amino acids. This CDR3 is CASSARGGYEQYF. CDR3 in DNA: TGTGCCAGCAGCGCCCGCGGGGGATACGAGCAGTACTTC.

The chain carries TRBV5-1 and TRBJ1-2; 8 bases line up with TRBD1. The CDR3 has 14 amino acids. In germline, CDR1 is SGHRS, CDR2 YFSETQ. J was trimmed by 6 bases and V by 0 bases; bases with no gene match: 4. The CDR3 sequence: CASSLGQGKDGYTF. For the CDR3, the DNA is TGCGCCAGCAGCTTGGGACAGGGGAAAGATGGCTACACCTTC.

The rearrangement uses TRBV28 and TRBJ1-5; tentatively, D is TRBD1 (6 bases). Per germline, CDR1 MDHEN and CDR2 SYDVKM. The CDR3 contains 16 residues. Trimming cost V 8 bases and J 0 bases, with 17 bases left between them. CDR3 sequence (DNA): TGTGCCAGCGGCAAGGGACATTTTAATAGCAATCAGCCCCAGCATTTT. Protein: CASGKGHFNSNQPQHF.

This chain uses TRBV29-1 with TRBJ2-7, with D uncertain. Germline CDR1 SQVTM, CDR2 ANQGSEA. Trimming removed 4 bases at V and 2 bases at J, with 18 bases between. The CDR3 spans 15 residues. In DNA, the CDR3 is TGCAGCGTTGTGAATCCGGGCCCCCGAGCCTACGAGCAGTACTTC. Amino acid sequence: CSVVNPGPRAYEQYF.

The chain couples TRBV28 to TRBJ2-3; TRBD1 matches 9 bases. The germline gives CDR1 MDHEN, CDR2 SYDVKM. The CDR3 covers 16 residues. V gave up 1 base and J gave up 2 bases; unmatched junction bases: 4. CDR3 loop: CASSLSGQGNTDTQYF. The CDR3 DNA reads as TGTGCCAGCAGTTTATCAGGACAGGGGAACACAGATACGCAGTATTTT.

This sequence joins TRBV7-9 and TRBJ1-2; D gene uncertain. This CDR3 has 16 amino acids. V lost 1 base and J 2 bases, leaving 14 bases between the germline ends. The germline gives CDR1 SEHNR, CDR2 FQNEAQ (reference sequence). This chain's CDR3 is CASSLGNTNQNYGYTF. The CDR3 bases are TGTGCCAGCAGCTTAGGGAACACCAATCAGAACTATGGCTACACCTTC.

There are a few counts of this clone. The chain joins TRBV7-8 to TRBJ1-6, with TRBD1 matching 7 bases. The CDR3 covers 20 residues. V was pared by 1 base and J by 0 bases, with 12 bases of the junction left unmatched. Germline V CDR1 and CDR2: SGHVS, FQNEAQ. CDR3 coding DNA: TGTGCCAGCAGCTTAGACAAGACCGGGACAGTGAGCTCCTATAATTCACCCCTCCACTTT. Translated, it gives CASSLDKTGTVSSYNSPLHF.

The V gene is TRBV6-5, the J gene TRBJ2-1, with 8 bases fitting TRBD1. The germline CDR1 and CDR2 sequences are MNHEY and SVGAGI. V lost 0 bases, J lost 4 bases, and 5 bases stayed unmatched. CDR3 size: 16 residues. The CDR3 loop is CASSYSVTGAYNEQFF. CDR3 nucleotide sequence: TGTGCCAGCAGTTACTCAGTGACAGGGGCGTACAATGAGCAGTTCTTC.

This CDR3 reads CASSPGPAGELFF. CDR3 nucleotides: TGTGCCAGCAGTCCCGGGCCCGCCGGGGAGCTGTTTTTT. The genes are TRBV12-3 or TRBV12-4 and TRBJ2-2; no clear D. V was trimmed by 5 bases and J by 6 bases, leaving 10 bases between them. The CDR3 runs to 13 residues.

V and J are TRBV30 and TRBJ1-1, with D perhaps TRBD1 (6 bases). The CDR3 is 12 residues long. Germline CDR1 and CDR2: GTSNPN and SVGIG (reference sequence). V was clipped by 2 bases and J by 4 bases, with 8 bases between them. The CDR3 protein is CAWSRGATEAFF. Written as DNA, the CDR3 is TGTGCCTGGAGTCGGGGGGCCACTGAAGCTTTCTTT.

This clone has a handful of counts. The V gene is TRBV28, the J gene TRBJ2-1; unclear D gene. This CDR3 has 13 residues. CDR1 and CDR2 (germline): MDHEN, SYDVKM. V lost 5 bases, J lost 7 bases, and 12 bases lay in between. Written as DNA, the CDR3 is TGTGCCAGCAGTATCACTCGCGGAAATGAGCAGTTCTTC. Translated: CASSITRGNEQFF. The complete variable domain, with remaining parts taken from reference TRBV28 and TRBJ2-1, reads DVKVTQSSRYLVKRTGEKVFLECVQDMDHENMFWYRQDPGLGLRLIYFSYDVKMKEKGDIPEGYSVSREKKERFSLILESASTNQTSMYLCASSITRGNEQFFGPGTRLTVL.

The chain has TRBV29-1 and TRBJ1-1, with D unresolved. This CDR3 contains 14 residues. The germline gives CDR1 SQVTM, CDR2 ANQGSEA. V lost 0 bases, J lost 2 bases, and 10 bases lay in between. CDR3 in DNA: TGCAGCGTTGAAGAACAAGCCACAAACACTGAAGCTTTCTTT. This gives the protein CSVEEQATNTEAFF.

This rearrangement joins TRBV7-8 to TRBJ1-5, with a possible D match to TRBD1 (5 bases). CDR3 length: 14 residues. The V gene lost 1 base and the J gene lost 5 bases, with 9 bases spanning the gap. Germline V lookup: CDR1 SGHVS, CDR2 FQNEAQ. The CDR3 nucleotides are TGTGCCAGCAGCTTAGAGGGGTCTTATCAGCCCCAGCATTTT. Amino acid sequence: CASSLEGSYQPQHF.

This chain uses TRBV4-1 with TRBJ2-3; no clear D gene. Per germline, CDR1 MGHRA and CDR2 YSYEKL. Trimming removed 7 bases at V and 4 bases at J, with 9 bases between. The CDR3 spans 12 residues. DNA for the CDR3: TGCGCCAGCATGGATTTGGCAGATACGCAGTATTTT. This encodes CASMDLADTQYF.